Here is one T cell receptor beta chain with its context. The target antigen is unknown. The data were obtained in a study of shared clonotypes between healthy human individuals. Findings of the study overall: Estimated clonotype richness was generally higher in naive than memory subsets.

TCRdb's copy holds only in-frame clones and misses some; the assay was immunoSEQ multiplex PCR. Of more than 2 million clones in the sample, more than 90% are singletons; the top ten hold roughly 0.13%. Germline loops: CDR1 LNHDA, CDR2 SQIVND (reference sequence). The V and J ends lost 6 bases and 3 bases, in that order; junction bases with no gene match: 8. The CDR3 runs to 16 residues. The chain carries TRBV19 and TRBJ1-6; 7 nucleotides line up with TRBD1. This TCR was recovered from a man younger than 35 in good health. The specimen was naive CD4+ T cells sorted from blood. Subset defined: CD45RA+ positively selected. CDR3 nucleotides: TGTGCCAGTAGGAACAGGGGACTTCTCTATAATTCACCCCTCCACTTT. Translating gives CASRNRGLLYNSPLHF.